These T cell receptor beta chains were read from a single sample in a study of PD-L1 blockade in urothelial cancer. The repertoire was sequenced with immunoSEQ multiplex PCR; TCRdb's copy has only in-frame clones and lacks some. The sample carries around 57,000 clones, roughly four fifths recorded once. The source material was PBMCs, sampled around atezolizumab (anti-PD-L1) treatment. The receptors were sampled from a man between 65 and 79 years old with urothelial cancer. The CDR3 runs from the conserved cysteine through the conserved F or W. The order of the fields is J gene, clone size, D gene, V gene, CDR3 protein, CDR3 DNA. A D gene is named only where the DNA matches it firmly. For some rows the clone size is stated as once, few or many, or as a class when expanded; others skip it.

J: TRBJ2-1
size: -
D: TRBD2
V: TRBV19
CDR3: CASTGLARDNEQFF
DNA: TGTGCCAGTACGGGACTAGCGCGCGACAATGAGCAGTTCTTC

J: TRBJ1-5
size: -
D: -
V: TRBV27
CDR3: CASSFINQPQHF
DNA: TGTGCCAGCAGTTTTATCAATCAGCCCCAGCATTTT

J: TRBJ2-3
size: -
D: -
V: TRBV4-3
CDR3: CASSQDETSTRYF
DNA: TGCGCCAGCAGCCAAGACGAAACTAGCACGCGGTATTTT

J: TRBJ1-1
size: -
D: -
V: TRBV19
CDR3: CAGGKTMNTEAFF
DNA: TGTGCCGGTGGCAAGACAATGAACACTGAAGCTTTCTTT

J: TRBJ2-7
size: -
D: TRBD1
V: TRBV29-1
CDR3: CSVSRQGAGEQYF
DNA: TGCAGCGTATCGCGACAGGGGGCGGGGGAGCAGTACTTC

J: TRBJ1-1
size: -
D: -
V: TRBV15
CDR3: CATSRDEQANTEAFF
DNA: TGTGCCACCAGCAGAGATGAACAGGCGAACACTGAAGCTTTCTTT

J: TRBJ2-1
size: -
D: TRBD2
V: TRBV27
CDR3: CASSLRLAIGNEQFF
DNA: TGTGCCAGCAGTTTGAGACTAGCGATTGGCAATGAGCAGTTCTTC

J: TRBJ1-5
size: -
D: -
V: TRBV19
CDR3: CASSILNQPQHF
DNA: TGTGCCAGTAGTATACTCAATCAGCCCCAGCATTTT

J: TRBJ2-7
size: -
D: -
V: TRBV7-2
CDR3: CASSSQGGSYEQYF
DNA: TGTGCCAGCAGCTCACAGGGAGGGTCCTACGAGCAGTACTTC

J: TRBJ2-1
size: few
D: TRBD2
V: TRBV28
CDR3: CASSLLDSGTSGSWYEQFF
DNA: TGTGCCAGCAGTTTGCTCGATTCCGGGACTAGCGGGAGTTGGTATGAGCAGTTCTTC

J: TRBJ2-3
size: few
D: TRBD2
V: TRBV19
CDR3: CASSIDDGSGTGTDTQYF
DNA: TGTGCCAGTAGTATAGATGATGGTAGCGGGACCGGCACAGATACGCAGTATTTT

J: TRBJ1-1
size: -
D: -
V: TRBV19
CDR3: CASRTAGQRNTEAFF
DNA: TGTGCCAGTAGAACTGCCGGACAGAGGAACACTGAAGCTTTCTTT

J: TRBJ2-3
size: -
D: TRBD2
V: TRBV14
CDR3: CASSARTSVTDTQYF
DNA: TGTGCCAGCAGCGCCAGGACTAGCGTCACAGATACGCAGTATTTT

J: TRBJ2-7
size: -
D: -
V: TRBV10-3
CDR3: CAISVTNYEQYF
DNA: TGTGCCATCAGTGTTACAAACTACGAGCAGTACTTC

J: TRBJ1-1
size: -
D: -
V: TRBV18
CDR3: CASSPTTFNTEAFF
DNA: TGTGCCAGCTCACCGACGACATTTAACACTGAAGCTTTCTTT

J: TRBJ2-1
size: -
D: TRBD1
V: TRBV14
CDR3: CASSQDWGSGTDNNEQFF
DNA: TGTGCCAGCAGCCAAGATTGGGGCTCCGGGACAGACAACAATGAGCAGTTCTTC

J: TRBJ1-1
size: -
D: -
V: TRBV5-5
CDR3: CASSPTRSSEAFF
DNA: TGTGCCAGCAGCCCAACACGATCATCTGAAGCTTTCTTT

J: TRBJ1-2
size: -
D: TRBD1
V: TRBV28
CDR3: CASSLRGPPGYGYTF
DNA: TGTGCCAGCAGTTTAAGGGGGCCGCCTGGCTATGGCTACACCTTC

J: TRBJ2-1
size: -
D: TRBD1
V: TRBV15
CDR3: CATSIRRQGPYNEQFF
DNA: TGTGCCACCAGCATACGGAGACAGGGGCCCTACAATGAGCAGTTCTTC

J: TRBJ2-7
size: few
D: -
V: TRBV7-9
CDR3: CASSLAEISYEQYF
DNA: TGTGCCAGCAGCTTAGCAGAGATCTCCTACGAGCAGTACTTC

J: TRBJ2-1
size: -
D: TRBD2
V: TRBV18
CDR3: CASSPSAGGTYNEQFF
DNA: TGTGCCAGCTCCCCATCGGCGGGAGGGACCTACAATGAGCAGTTCTTC

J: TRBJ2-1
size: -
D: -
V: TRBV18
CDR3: CASSLSGAANNEQFF
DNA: TGTGCCAGCTCACTCAGCGGTGCCGCTAACAATGAGCAGTTCTTC

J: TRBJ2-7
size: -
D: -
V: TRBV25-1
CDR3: CASSEEGYEQYF
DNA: TGTGCCAGCAGTGAAGAGGGCTACGAGCAGTACTTC

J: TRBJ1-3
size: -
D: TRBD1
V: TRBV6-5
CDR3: CACTGGEGNTIYF
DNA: TGTGCCTGCACAGGGGGCGAGGGAAACACCATATATTTT

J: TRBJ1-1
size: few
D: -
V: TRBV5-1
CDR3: CASSLDILGEAFF
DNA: TGCGCCAGCAGCTTGGACATCCTCGGGGAAGCTTTCTTT